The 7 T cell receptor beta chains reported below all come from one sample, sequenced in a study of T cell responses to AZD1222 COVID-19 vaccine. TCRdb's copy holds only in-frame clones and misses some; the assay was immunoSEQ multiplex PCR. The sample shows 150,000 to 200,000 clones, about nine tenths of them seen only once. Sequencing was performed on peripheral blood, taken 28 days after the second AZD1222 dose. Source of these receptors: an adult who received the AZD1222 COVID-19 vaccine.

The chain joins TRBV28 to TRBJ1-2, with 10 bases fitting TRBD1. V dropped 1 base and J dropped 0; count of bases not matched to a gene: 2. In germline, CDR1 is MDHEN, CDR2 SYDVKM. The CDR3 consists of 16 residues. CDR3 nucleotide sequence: TGTGCCAGCAGTTTATATGGGACAGGGGCTAACTATGGCTACACCTTC. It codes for CASSLYGTGANYGYTF.

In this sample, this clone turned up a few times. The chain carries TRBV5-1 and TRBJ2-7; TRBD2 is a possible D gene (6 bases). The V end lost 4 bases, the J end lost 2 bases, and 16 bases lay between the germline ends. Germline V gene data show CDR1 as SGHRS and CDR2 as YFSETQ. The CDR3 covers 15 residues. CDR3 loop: CASSAGGGFAYEQYF. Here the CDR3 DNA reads TGCGCCAGCAGCGCAGGTGGGGGGTTTGCCTACGAGCAGTACTTC.

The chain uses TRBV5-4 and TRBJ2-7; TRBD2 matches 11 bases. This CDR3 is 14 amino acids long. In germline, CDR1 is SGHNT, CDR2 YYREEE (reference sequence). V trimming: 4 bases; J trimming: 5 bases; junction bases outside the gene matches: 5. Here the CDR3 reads CASSVLTSGNEQYF. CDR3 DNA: TGTGCCAGCAGCGTTCTGACTAGCGGGAACGAGCAGTACTTC.

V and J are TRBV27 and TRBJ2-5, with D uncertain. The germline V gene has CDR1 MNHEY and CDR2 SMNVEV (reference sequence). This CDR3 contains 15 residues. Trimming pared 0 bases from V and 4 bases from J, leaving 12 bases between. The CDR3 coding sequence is TGTGCCAGCAGTTTATCTGTGGGTTTCGTAGAGACCCAGTACTTC. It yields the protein CASSLSVGFVETQYF.

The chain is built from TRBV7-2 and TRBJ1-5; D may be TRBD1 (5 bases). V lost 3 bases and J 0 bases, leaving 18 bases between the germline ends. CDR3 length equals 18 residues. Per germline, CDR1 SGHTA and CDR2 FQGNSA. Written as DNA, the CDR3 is TGTGCCAGCAGCTTGTACCTGGGACTGTTGGATAGCAATCAGCCCCAGCATTTT. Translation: CASSLYLGLLDSNQPQHF.

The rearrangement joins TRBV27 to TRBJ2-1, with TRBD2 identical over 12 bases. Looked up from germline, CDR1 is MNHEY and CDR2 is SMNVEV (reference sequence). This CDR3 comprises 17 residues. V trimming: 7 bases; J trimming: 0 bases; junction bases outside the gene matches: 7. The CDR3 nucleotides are TGTGCCAGCACCCCAAGGGGACTAGCGGGCTCCTACAATGAGCAGTTCTTC. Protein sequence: CASTPRGLAGSYNEQFF.

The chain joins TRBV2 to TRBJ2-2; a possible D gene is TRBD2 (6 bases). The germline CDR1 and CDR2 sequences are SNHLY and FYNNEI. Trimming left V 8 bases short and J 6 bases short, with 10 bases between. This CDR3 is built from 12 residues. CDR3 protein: CASRWGAGELFF. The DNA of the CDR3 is TGTGCCAGCCGGTGGGGGGCCGGGGAGCTGTTTTTT.